This TCR beta chain was identified in a study of blood T cell repertoires in COVID-19. This clone has more than one count but fewer than ten. Deletions cut 6 bases from V and 3 bases from J, with 9 bases between. The CDR3 extends over 12 amino acids. In germline, CDR1 is GTSNPN, CDR2 SVGIG (reference sequence). Produced via immunoSEQ multiplex PCR; TCRdb's table is partial and in-frame only. Of 200,000 to 250,000 clones detected, approximately 78% appear once; the ten largest clones hold 10%. The TCR was taken from an elderly woman with acute or convalescent COVID-19. The rearrangement links TRBV30 to TRBJ1-3; perhaps TRBD1 as D (6 bases). Sequences were obtained from peripheral blood. The DNA of the CDR3 is TGTGCCTGTGGGACATTTGGAAACACCATATATTTT. Translating it yields CACGTFGNTIYF.